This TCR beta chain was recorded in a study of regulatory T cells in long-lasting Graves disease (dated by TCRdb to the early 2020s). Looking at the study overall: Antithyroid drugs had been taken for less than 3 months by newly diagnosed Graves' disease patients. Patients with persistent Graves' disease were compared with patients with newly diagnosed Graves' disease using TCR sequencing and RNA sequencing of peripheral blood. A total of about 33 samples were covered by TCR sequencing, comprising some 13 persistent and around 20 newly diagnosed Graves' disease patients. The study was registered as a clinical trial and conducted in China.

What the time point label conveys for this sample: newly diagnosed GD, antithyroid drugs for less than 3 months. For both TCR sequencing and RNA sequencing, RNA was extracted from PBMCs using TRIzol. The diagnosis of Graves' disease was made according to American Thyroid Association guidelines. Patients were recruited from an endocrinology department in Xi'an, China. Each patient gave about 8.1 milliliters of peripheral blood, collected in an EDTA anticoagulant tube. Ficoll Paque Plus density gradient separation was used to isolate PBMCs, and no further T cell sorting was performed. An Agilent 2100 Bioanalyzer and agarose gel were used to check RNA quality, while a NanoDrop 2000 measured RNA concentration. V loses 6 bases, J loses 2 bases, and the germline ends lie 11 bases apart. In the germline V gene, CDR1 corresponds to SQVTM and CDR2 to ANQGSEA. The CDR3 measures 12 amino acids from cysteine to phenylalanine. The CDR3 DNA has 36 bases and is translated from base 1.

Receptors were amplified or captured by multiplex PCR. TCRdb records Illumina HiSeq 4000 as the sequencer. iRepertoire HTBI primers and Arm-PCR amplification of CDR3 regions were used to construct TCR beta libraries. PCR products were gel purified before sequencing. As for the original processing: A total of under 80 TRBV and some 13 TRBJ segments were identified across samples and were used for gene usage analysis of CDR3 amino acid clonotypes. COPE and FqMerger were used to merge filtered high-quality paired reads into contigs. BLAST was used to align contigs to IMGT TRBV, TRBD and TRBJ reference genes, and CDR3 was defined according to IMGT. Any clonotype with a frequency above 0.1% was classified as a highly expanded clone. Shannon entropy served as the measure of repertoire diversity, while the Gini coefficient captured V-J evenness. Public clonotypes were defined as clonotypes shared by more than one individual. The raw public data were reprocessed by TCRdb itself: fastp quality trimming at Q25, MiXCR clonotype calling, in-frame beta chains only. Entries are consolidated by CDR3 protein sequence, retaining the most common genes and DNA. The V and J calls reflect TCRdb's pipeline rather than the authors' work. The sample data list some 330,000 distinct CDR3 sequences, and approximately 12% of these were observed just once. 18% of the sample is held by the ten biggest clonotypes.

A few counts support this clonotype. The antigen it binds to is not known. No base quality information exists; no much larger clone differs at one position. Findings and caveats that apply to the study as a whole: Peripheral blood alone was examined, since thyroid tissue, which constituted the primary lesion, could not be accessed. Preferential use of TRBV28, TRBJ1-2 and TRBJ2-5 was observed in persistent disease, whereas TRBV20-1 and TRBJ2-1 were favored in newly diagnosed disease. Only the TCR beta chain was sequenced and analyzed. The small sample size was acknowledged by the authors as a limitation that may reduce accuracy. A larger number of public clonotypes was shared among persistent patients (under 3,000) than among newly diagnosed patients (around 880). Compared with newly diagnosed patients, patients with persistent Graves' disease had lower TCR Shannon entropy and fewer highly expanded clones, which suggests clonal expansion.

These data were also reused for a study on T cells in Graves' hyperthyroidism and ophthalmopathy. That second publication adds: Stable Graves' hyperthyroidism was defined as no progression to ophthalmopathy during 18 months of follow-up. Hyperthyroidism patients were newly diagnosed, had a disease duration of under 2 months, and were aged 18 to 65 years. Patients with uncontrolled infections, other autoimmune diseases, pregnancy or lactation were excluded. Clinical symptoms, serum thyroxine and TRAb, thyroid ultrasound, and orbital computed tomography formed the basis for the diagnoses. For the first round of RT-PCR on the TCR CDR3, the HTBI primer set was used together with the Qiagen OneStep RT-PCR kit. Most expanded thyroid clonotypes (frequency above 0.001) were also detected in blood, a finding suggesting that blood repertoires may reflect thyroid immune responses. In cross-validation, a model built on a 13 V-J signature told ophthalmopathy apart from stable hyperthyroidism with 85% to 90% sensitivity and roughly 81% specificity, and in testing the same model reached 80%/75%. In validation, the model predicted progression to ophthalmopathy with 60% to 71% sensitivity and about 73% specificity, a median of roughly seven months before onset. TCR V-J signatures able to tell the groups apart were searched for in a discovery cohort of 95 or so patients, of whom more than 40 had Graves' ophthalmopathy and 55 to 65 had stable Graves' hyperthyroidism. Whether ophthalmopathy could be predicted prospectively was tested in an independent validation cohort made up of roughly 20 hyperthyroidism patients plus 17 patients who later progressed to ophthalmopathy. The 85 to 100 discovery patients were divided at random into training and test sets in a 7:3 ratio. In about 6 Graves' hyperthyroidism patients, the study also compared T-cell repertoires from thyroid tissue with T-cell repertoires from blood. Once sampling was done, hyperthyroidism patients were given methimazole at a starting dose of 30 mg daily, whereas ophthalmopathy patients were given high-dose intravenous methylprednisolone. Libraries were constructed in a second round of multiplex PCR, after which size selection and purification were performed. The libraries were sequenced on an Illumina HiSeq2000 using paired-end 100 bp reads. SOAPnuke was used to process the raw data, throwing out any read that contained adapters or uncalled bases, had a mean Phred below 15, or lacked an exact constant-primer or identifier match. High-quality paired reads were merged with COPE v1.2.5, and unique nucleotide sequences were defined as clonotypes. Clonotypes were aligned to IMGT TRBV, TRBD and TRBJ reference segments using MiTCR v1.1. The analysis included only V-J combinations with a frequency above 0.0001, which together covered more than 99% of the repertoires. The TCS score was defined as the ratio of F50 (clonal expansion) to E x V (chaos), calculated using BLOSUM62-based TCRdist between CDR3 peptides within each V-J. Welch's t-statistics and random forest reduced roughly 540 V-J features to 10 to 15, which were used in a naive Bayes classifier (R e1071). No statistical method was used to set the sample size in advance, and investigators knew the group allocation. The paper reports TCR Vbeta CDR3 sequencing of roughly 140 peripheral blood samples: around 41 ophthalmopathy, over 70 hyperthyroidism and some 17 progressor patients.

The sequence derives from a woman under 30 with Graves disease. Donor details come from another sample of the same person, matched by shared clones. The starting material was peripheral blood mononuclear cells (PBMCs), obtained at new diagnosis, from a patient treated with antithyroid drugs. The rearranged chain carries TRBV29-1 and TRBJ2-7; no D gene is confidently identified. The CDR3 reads CSVIDGPYEQYF. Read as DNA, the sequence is TGCAGCGTGATCGACGGACCCTACGAGCAGTACTTC.